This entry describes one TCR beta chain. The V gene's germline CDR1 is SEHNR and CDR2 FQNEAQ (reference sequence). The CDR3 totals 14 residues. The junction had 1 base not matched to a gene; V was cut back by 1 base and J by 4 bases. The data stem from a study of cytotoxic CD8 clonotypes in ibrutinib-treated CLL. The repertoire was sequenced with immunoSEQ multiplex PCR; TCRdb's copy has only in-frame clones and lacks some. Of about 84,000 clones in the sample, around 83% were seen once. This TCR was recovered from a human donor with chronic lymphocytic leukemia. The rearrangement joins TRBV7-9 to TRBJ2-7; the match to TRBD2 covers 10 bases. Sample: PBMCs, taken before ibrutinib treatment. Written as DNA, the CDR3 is TGTGCCAGCAGCTTAGATAGCGGGAGGTACGAGCAGTACTTC. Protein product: CASSLDSGRYEQYF. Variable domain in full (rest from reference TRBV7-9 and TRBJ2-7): DTGVSQNPRHKITKRGQNVTFRCDPISEHNRLYWYRQTLGQGPEFLTYFQNEAQLEKSRLLSDRFSAERPKGSFSTLEIQRTEQGDSAMYLCASSLDSGRYEQYFGPGTRLTVT.